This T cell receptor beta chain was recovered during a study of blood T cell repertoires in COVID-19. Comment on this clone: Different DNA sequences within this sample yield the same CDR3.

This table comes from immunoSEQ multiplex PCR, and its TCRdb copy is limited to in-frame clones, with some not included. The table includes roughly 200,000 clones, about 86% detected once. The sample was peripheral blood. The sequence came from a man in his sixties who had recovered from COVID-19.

CDR3 sequence (DNA): TGCGCCAGCAGCCTAGCGGGGGGCTCAGATACGCAGTATTTT. It specifies CASSLAGGSDTQYF. The chain is built from TRBV5-1 and TRBJ2-3; 11 bases agree with TRBD2. V lost 4 bases to trimming and J lost 4 bases; unmatched junction nucleotides: 2. Germline CDR1 SGHRS, CDR2 YFSETQ. This CDR3 comprises 14 residues.